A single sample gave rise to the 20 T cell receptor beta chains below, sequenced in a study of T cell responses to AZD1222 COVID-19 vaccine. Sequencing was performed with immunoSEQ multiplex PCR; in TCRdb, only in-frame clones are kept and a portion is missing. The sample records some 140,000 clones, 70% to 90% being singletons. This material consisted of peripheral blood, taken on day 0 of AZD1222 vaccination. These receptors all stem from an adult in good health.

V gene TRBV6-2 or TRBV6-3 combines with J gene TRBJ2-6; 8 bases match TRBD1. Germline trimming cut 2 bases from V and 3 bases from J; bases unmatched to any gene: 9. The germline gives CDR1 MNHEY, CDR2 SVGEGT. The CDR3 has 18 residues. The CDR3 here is CASSYTGQGRSGANVLTF. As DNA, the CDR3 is TGTGCCAGCAGTTACACCGGACAGGGAAGAAGTGGGGCCAACGTCCTGACTTTC.

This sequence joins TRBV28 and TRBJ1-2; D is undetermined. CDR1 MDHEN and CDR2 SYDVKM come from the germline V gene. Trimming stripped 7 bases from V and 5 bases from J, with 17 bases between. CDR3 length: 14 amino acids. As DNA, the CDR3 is TGTGCCAGCAAGCCGGCTTGGGATGGTTATGGCTACACCTTC. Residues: CASKPAWDGYGYTF.

The chain's CDR3 is CASSQEDRVWNTEAFF. CDR3 coding DNA: TGCGCCAGCAGCCAAGAAGACAGGGTCTGGAACACTGAAGCTTTCTTT. V gene TRBV4-1 combines with J gene TRBJ1-1, with 7 nucleotides matching TRBD1. The V gene's germline CDR1 is MGHRA and CDR2 YSYEKL. V was clipped by 0 bases and J by 1 base; unmatched bases: 5. The CDR3 runs to 16 residues.

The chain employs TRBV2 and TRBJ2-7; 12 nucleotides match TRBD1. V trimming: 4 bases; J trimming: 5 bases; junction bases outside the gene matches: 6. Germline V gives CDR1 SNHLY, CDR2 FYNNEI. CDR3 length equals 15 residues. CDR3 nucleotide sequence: TGTGCCAGCAGTGTCAGCGGGACAGGGGGCAACGAGCAGTACTTC. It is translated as CASSVSGTGGNEQYF.

The CDR3 sequence: CASSFQGGGEQYF. CDR3 bases: TGTGCCAGCAGTTTTCAGGGTGGAGGCGAGCAGTACTTC. The V and J genes are TRBV27 and TRBJ2-7, with D perhaps assigned TRBD1 or TRBD2 (5 bases each). CDR1 is MNHEY, CDR2 SMNVEV, per germline (reference sequence). V lost 3 bases and J lost 6, with 12 bases in between. The CDR3 spans 13 residues.

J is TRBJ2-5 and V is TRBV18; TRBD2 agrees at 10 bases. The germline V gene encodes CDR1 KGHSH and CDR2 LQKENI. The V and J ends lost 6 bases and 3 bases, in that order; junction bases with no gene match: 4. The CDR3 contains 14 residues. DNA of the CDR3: TGTGCCAGCTCTCCCGGACTAGCGGAAGAGACCCAGTACTTC. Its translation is CASSPGLAEETQYF.

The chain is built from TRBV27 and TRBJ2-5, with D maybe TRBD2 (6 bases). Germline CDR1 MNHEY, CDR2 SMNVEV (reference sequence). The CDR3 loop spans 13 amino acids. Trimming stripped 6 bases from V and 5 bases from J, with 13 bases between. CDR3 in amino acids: CASSPSGLETQYF. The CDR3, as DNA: TGTGCCAGCAGCCCCAGCGGGTTGGAGACCCAGTACTTC.

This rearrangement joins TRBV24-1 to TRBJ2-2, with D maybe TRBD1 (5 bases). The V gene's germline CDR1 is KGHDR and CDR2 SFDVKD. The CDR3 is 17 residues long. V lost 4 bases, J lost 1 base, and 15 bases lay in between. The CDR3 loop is CATSEISTDLNTGELFF. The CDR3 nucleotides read TGTGCCACCAGTGAAATATCGACAGATTTGAACACCGGGGAGCTGTTTTTT.

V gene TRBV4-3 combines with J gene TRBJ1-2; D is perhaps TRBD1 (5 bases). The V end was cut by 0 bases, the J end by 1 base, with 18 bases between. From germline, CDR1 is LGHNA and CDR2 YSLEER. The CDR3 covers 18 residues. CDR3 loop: CASSQDRPLKGLNYGYTF. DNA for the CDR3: TGCGCCAGCAGCCAAGATCGACCCCTAAAGGGACTTAACTATGGCTACACCTTC.

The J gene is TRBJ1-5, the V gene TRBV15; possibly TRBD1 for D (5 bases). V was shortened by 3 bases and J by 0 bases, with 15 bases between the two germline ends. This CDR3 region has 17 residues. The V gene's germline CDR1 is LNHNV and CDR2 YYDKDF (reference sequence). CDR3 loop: CATSRSGTAYSNQPQHF. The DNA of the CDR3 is TGTGCCACCAGCAGGTCTGGGACTGCATATAGCAATCAGCCCCAGCATTTT.

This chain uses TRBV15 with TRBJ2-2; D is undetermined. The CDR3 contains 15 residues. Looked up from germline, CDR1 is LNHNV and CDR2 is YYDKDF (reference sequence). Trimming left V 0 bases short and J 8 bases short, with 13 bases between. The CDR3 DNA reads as TGTGCCACCAGCAGAGATCGGACGCCCACAGGGGAGCTGTTTTTT. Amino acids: CATSRDRTPTGELFF.

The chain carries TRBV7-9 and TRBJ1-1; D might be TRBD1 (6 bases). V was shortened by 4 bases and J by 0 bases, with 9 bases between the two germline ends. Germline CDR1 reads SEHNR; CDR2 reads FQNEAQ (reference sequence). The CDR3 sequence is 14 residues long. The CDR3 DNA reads TGTGCCAGCAGCTCCCAGGGGATGAACACTGAAGCTTTCTTT. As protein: CASSSQGMNTEAFF.

The CDR3 DNA follows: TGTGCCATCAGTGAGGGTCGGGGGGACACTGAAGCTTTCTTT. Amino acid sequence: CAISEGRGDTEAFF. V is TRBV10-3 and J is TRBJ1-1; possibly TRBD1 for D (5 bases). The CDR3 runs to 14 residues. CDR1 ENHRY and CDR2 SYGVKD come from the germline V gene. V shed 2 bases and J shed 3 bases, with 10 bases lying between them.

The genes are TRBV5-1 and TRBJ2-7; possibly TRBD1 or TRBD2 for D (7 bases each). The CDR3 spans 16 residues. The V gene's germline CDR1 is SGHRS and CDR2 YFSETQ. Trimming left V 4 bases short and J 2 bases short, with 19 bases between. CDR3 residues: CASSPGEGAIPYEQYF. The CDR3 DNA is TGCGCCAGCAGCCCGGGGGAGGGGGCGATACCCTACGAGCAGTACTTC.

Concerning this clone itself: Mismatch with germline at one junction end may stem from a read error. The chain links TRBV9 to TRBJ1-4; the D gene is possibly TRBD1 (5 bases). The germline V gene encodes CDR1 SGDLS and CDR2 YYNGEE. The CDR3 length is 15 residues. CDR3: CASTVSGGKNEKLFF. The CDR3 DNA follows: TGTGCCAGCACCGTATCTGGGGGAAAAAATGAAAAACTGTTTTTT.

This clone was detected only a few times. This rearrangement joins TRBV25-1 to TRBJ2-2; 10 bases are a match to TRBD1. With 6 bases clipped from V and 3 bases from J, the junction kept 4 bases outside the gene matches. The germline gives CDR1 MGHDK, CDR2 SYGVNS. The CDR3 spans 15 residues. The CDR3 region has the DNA TGTGCCAGCAGAACCGGGACAGGGGACACCGGGGAGCTGTTTTTT. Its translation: CASRTGTGDTGELFF.

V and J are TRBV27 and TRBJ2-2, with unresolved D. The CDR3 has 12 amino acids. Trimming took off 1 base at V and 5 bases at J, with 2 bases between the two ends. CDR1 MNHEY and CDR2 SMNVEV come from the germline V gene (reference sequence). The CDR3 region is CASSLLTGELFF. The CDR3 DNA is TGTGCCAGCAGTTTATTGACCGGGGAGCTGTTTTTT.

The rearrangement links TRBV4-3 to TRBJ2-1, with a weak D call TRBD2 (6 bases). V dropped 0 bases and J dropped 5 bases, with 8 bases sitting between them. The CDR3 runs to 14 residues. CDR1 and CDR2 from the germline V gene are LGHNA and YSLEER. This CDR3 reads CASSQDGGNNEQFF. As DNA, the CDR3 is TGCGCCAGCAGCCAAGATGGCGGGAACAATGAGCAGTTCTTC.

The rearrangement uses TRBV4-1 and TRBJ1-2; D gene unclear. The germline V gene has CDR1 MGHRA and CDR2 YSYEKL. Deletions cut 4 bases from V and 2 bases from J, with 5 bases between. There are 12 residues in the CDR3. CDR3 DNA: TGCGCCAGCAGCCCGGGGAACTATGGCTACACCTTC. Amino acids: CASSPGNYGYTF.

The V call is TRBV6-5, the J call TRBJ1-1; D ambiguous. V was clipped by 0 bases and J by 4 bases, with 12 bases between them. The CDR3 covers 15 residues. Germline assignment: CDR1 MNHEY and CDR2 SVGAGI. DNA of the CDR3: TGTGCCAGCAGTTACTCGGCCGGCGTGAGCACTGAAGCTTTCTTT. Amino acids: CASSYSAGVSTEAFF.